These 32 T cell receptor beta chains were sequenced from one sample in a study of blood T cells in healthy people across ages. The authors ran a second PCR of about 6 to 12 cycles using a sample-barcoded 5' primer and a J-beta primer mix. TCRdb analysed the 5' RACE reads with MiXCR anew, one entry per CDR3 protein. The sample gives about 1.5 million distinct CDR3 sequences, roughly 43% of which show up once; just over 4% is in the top ten. The sample consisted of blood. The receptor set was obtained from a woman between 18 and 29 years old in good health.

CDR3 amino acids: CSASRLGLNYNEQFF. The CDR3 nucleotides are TGCAGTGCTAGTCGACTCGGACTTAACTACAATGAGCAGTTCTTC. This chain connects TRBV20-1 to TRBJ2-1, with TRBD2 as a possible D gene (5 bases). The germline V and J ends were trimmed by 3 bases and 3 bases, with 15 bases remaining between them. The germline CDR1 and CDR2 sequences are DFQATT and SNEGSKA (reference sequence). The length of the CDR3 is 15 residues.

This clonotype was detected a few times. CDR3 in amino acids: CASSSALVKETQYF. The CDR3 coding sequence is TGTGCCAGCAGTTCCGCATTAGTAAAAGAGACCCAGTACTTC. The V call is TRBV12-3 or TRBV12-4, the J call TRBJ2-5; D is ambiguous. The CDR3 runs 14 residues. Trimming removed 4 bases at V and 3 bases at J, with 12 bases between.

This clonotype was detected a few times. The rearrangement links TRBV21-1 to TRBJ2-5. TRBV21-1 is reported as a pseudogene. CDR3 size: 14 residues. CDR3 amino acids: CASSKASKQETQYF. As DNA, the CDR3 is TGTGCCAGCAGCAAAGCCTCAAAACAAGAGACCCAGTACTTC.

The table lists this clonotype with a few counts. The V gene is TRBV2, the J gene TRBJ2-7; a weak D match, TRBD2 (6 bases). With 6 bases removed from V and 4 bases from J, the gap between germline ends came to 19 bases. Germline V gene lookup returns CDR1 SNHLY and CDR2 FYNNEI. The CDR3 covers 15 residues. The CDR3 DNA reads as TGTGCCAGCAGAAAGGCAGGAGGGCGGGTTTACGAGCAGTACTTC. It encodes CASRKAGGRVYEQYF.

V and J are TRBV7-2 and TRBJ1-2; 9 bases are shared with TRBD1. The CDR3 runs 15 residues. Losses at the gene ends were 7 bases for V and 5 bases for J; bases not matched to a gene: 11. Germline V gene sequence: CDR1 SGHTA, CDR2 FQGNSA. CDR3 residues: CASKGQGNPLYGYTF. The CDR3 DNA is TGTGCCAGCAAGGGACAGGGTAACCCCTTATATGGCTACACCTTC.

This clonotype turned up a few times. This chain uses TRBV20-1 with TRBJ2-7; D is undetermined. CDR1 DFQATT and CDR2 SNEGSKA come from the germline V gene (reference sequence). The CDR3 runs to 12 residues. With 5 bases removed from V and 2 bases from J, the gap between germline ends came to 10 bases. Here the CDR3 reads CSARSDAYEQYF. CDR3 nucleotides: TGCAGTGCTCGATCGGACGCCTACGAGCAGTACTTC.

This chain joins TRBV29-1 and TRBJ2-6; D might be TRBD2 (5 bases). Germline loops: CDR1 SQVTM, CDR2 ANQGSEA. Trimming cost V 6 bases and J 0 bases, with 15 bases left between them. This CDR3 has 16 residues. This CDR3 reads CSVVWGASSGANVLTF. The CDR3, as DNA: TGCAGCGTGGTGTGGGGAGCAAGCTCTGGGGCCAACGTCCTGACTTTC.

The gene calls are TRBV6-5 and TRBJ2-3, with TRBD2 as a possible D gene (6 bases). V lost 1 base and J lost 3, with 11 bases in between. The CDR3 covers 15 residues. The germline CDR1 and CDR2 sequences are MNHEY and SVGAGI. CDR3 sequence reads: CASSYWGGGTDTQYF. CDR3 sequence (DNA): TGTGCCAGCAGTTACTGGGGAGGCGGGACAGATACGCAGTATTTT.

V gene TRBV28 combines with J gene TRBJ2-3; 9 positions match TRBD1. Per germline, CDR1 MDHEN and CDR2 SYDVKM. Trimming took 6 bases from V and 5 from J; bases not matched to a gene: 9. CDR3 length: 15 amino acids. The CDR3 is CASRLPGQGLDTQYF. In DNA form, the CDR3 reads TGTGCCAGCAGGCTTCCGGGACAGGGATTAGATACGCAGTATTTT.

This clonotype turned up a few times. The gene calls are TRBV20-1 and TRBJ1-2, with D possibly TRBD1 on 6 matching bases. CDR1 and CDR2 (germline): DFQATT, SNEGSKA (reference sequence). This CDR3 region has 10 residues. The chain's CDR3 is CRGGPGGYTF. The CDR3 DNA sequence: TGCAGGGGGGGCCCCGGAGGCTACACCTTC.

J is TRBJ1-5 and V is TRBV2; D gene unclear. The CDR3 contains 14 residues. Germline V lookup: CDR1 SNHLY, CDR2 FYNNEI. The germline V and J ends were trimmed by 2 bases and 3 bases, with 8 bases remaining between them. CDR3 nucleotide sequence: TGTGCCAGCAGTGAATGGCAGGTCAATCAGCCCCAGCATTTT. Protein sequence: CASSEWQVNQPQHF.

This clonotype turned up a few times. The rearrangement joins TRBV12-5 to TRBJ2-3, with D uncertain. The CDR3 has 12 amino acids. Per the germline V gene, CDR1 is LGHNT and CDR2 is FRNRAP. The V gene lost 4 bases and the J gene lost 10 bases, with 12 bases spanning the gap. This chain's CDR3 is CASGSNSGPQYF. CDR3 in DNA: TGTGCTAGTGGTTCCAACTCCGGTCCGCAGTATTTT. Supplemented by reference TRBV12-5 and TRBJ2-3, the full variable domain reads DARVTQTPRHKVTEMGQEVTMRCQPILGHNTVFWYRQTMMQGLELLAYFRNRAPLDDSGMPKDRFSAEMPDATLATLKIQPSEPRDSAVYFCASGSNSGPQYFGPGTRLTVL.

This clonotype was found a few times. The rearrangement uses TRBV20-1 and TRBJ2-1; D is unclear. CDR3 length: 13 amino acids. From germline, CDR1 is DFQATT and CDR2 SNEGSKA (reference sequence). V was pared by 1 base and J by 8 bases, with 12 bases between. The DNA for the CDR3 is TGCAGTGCTAGAGCGGCAGTGTGGTATGAGCAGTTCTTC. This encodes CSARAAVWYEQFF.

Only a few counts were recorded for this clonotype. The chain links TRBV25-1 to TRBJ2-3; the match to TRBD1 covers 8 bases. With 2 bases clipped from V and 2 bases from J, the junction kept 6 bases outside the gene matches. CDR1 and CDR2 (germline): MGHDK, SYGVNS. The CDR3 consists of 16 residues. CDR3 loop: CASSETGGLITDTQYF. The CDR3 nucleotides read TGTGCCAGCAGTGAAACAGGGGGGCTTATCACAGATACGCAGTATTTT.

V usage is TRBV6-1 and J usage is TRBJ2-1; tentatively, D is TRBD1 (5 bases). V gave up 2 bases and J gave up 10 bases, with 12 bases separating them. Germline V gene data show CDR1 as MNHNS and CDR2 as SASEGT. The CDR3 loop spans 13 amino acids. The CDR3 bases are TGTGCCAGCAGTGAATGGGGCGACGGCGAGCAGTTCTTC. Translated, it gives CASSEWGDGEQFF.

This sequence joins TRBV20-1 and TRBJ1-1; 7 nucleotides align to TRBD1. This CDR3 comprises 12 residues. In germline, CDR1 is DFQATT, CDR2 SNEGSKA (reference sequence). V lost 5 bases and J lost 7; bases outside the gene matches: 7. This CDR3 is CSAPTGANEAFF. Written as DNA, the CDR3 is TGCAGTGCTCCTACAGGGGCGAATGAAGCTTTCTTT.

This clonotype was recorded a few times. The chain carries TRBV7-2 and TRBJ1-2; 8 nucleotides align to TRBD1. Germline CDR1 is SGHTA and CDR2 is FQGNSA. The CDR3 has 16 amino acids. After removal of 7 bases from V and 1 base from J, the junction contained 11 bases not matched to a gene. The CDR3 DNA is TGTGCCAGCACCCTTAGGGGACAGGCGAGTAACTATGGCTACACCTTC. It codes for CASTLRGQASNYGYTF.

This clonotype came up a few times. This chain uses TRBV20-1 with TRBJ2-5; a possible D gene is TRBD2 (7 bases). CDR3 length: 13 residues. V shed 5 bases and J shed 5 bases, with 15 bases lying between them. Germline CDR1 DFQATT, CDR2 SNEGSKA (reference sequence). This chain's CDR3 is CSAELQGGETQYF. The CDR3 region has the DNA TGCAGTGCTGAACTACAGGGAGGGGAGACCCAGTACTTC.

The genes are TRBV7-2 and TRBJ1-2; 7 bases agree with TRBD1. The CDR3 spans 15 residues. From germline, CDR1 is SGHTA and CDR2 FQGNSA. V shed 2 bases, J shed 2 bases, and the junction held 5 bases outside the gene matches. In nucleotides, the CDR3 is TGTGCCAGCAGCTTAAGGGACAGAGACAACTATGGCTACACCTTC. Protein product: CASSLRDRDNYGYTF.

In the case of this clonotype: Its ends do not fully match the called genes, so a read error is possible. J is TRBJ2-1 and V is TRBV15, with D possibly called TRBD1 or TRBD2 (5 bases each). The CDR3 extends over 20 amino acids. Per germline, CDR1 LNHNV and CDR2 YYDKDF (reference sequence). The CDR3 coding sequence is TGTGCCGCCAGCATCCTAGCTATCGTTGCCCCAGGCCATTCAGGGAATGAGCAGTTCTTC. It specifies CAASILAIVAPGHSGNEQFF. Complete variable domain (other parts from reference TRBV15 and TRBJ2-1): DAMVIQNPRYQVTQFGKPVTLSCSQTLNHNVMYWYQQKSSQAPKLLFHYYDKDFNNEADTPDNFQSRRPNTSFCFLDIRSPGLGDTAMYLCAASILAIVAPGHSGNEQFFGPGTRLTVL.

This chain links TRBV3-1 with TRBJ2-3, with D uncertain. CDR3 length equals 15 residues. From germline, CDR1 is LGHDT and CDR2 YNNKEL (reference sequence). The V and J ends lost 1 base and 2 bases respectively, with 10 bases between them. In DNA, the CDR3 is TGTGCCAGCAGCCAAGGTCGACAAAACACAGATACGCAGTATTTT. It translates to CASSQGRQNTDTQYF.

This clonotype was picked up a small number of times. V gene TRBV12-3 or TRBV12-4 combines with J gene TRBJ1-3; possible D gene TRBD1, 5 bases. V lost 5 bases to trimming and J lost 7 bases, with 18 bases between them. The CDR3 totals 15 residues. The CDR3 loop reads CASSDRDPGGNTIYF. The CDR3 region has the DNA TGTGCCAGCAGTGACCGGGACCCAGGTGGTAACACCATATATTTT.

This clonotype has just a few counts. The chain joins TRBV28 to TRBJ1-4, with 10 bases identical to TRBD1. This CDR3 is built from 14 residues. J lost 8 bases, V lost 5 bases, and 5 bases had no gene match. Germline loops: CDR1 MDHEN, CDR2 SYDVKM. CDR3 in amino acids: CASSAGQGREKLFF. Written as DNA, the CDR3 is TGTGCCAGCAGTGCGGGACAGGGGCGAGAAAAACTGTTTTTT.

This clonotype has at least ten counts. V and J are TRBV4-2 and TRBJ2-5; 14 nucleotides align to TRBD2. The CDR3 loop spans 18 amino acids. The J segment lost 5 bases and the V segment lost 0 bases, leaving 8 bases of the junction unmatched. The germline V gene has CDR1 LGHNA and CDR2 YNFKEQ. The CDR3, as DNA: TGTGCCAGCAGCCAAGACGGACTAGCGGGGGGCCGGGGCGAGACCCAGTACTTC. Its protein product is CASSQDGLAGGRGETQYF.

This chain joins TRBV5-6 and TRBJ2-7; D is possibly TRBD1 or TRBD2 (7 bases each). This CDR3 has 15 amino acids. V lost 2 bases and J 3 bases, leaving 15 bases between the germline ends. The V gene's germline CDR1 is SGHDT and CDR2 YYEEEE. DNA for the CDR3: TGTGCCAGCAGCTTAGCGGGACAGCTGCTCTACGAGCAGTACTTC. It is translated as CASSLAGQLLYEQYF.

The chain employs TRBV20-1 and TRBJ2-1; D may be TRBD1 or TRBD2 (5 bases each). CDR1 is DFQATT and CDR2 is SNEGSKA in the germline V gene (reference sequence). V gave up 0 bases and J gave up 8 bases, with 14 bases separating them. The CDR3 runs to 14 residues. CDR3: CSARDSRSGHEQFF. The CDR3 coding sequence is TGCAGTGCTAGAGATTCCCGGTCGGGGCATGAGCAGTTCTTC.

J is TRBJ2-5 and V is TRBV20-1; 10 positions match TRBD2. CDR1 is DFQATT and CDR2 is SNEGSKA in the germline V gene (reference sequence). The length of the CDR3 is 16 residues. Trimming cost V 3 bases and J 11 bases; bases outside gene matches: 18. Here the CDR3 DNA reads TGCAGTGCTAGGCAGCGGGGGGGGTTGAGTTACAATGAGCAGTACTTC. This encodes CSARQRGGLSYNEQYF.

This rearrangement joins TRBV28 to TRBJ2-1, with 9 bases aligning to TRBD2. In germline, CDR1 is MDHEN, CDR2 SYDVKM. The V and J ends lost 7 bases and 4 bases, in that order; junction bases with no gene match: 8. The CDR3 runs 15 residues. CDR3 amino acids: CASKNSGRPYNEQFF. The CDR3 region has the DNA TGTGCCAGCAAGAATAGCGGGAGACCATACAATGAGCAGTTCTTC.

The chain couples TRBV4-3 to TRBJ1-2, with D possibly being TRBD1 (6 bases). The CDR3 totals 14 residues. V lost 4 bases to trimming and J lost 0 bases, with 9 bases between them. Germline V gives CDR1 LGHNA, CDR2 YSLEER. CDR3 protein: CASSPDSANYGYTF. DNA for the CDR3: TGCGCCAGCAGCCCGGACAGTGCTAACTATGGCTACACCTTC.

Ten or more counts support this clonotype. CDR3 nucleotides: TGCGCCAGCAGCCAAGTCGGACTTCACACAGATACGCAGTATTTT. Amino acids: CASSQVGLHTDTQYF. The gene calls are TRBV4-1 and TRBJ2-3; D is possibly TRBD2 (5 bases). Per the germline V gene, CDR1 is MGHRA and CDR2 is YSYEKL. The ends were cut back, 1 base at V and 2 bases at J, with 10 bases in the middle. The CDR3 is 15 amino acids.

The chain has TRBV20-1 and TRBJ2-1, with TRBD2 matching over 11 bases. The germline CDR1 and CDR2 sequences are DFQATT and SNEGSKA (reference sequence). The ends lost 5 bases at V and 0 bases at J; junction bases unmatched: 18. CDR3 length: 20 residues. CDR3 in amino acids: CSAGPTSGRSSLSSYNEQFF. In DNA form, the CDR3 reads TGCAGTGCTGGTCCAACTAGCGGGAGATCGTCCTTGAGCTCCTACAATGAGCAGTTCTTC.

The CDR3 protein is CASSESMVRNQPQHF. For the CDR3, the DNA is TGCGCCAGCAGTGAGTCGATGGTGAGAAATCAGCCCCAGCATTTT. The chain links TRBV10-2 to TRBJ1-5; D call uncertain. The CDR3 spans 15 residues. CDR1 is WSHSY and CDR2 is SAAADI in the germline V gene. Trimming took 0 bases from V and 4 from J, leaving 10 bases between them.